The clone carrying this T cell receptor (beta chain) showed up just once. The sample is drawn from a study of blood T cell repertoires in COVID-19. This CDR3 spans 15 amino acids. V dropped 1 base and J dropped 7 bases, with 17 bases sitting between them. The germline CDR1 and CDR2 sequences are SGHTA and FQGNSA. Repertoires were generated with immunoSEQ multiplex PCR, while TCRdb's copy carries only in-frame clones and drops some. This table holds more than 200,000 clones, about 88% found once. The V call is TRBV7-2, the J call TRBJ2-7; possibly TRBD2 for D (6 bases). This receptor was obtained from an older woman with acute or convalescent COVID-19. The source material was peripheral blood. The CDR3, as DNA: TGTGCCAGCAGCTTAGACGGGAGCCCCAGATGGGAGCAGTACTTC. Translating it yields CASSLDGSPRWEQYF.